This TCR beta chain was obtained from a study of blood T cell repertoires in COVID-19 (dated by TCRdb to 2019 to 2021). The study in broad terms: Collaborator samples came from the United States, Italy and Spain and covered acute and convalescent phases of COVID-19. Subjects who had been exposed to COVID-19, were actively infected with it, or had recovered from it provided the deeply sampled blood TCRbeta repertoires that made up the dataset. Where HLA class I and class II types were available, the types were taken from metadata supplied by the sample provider, not from assay-based typing. The repertoires were made available in a free public database intended to serve as a resource for research on the immune response to SARS-CoV-2. The prospective study material was composed of cDNA or gDNA derived from T cells, B-cell-depleted T cells, or PBMCs. The sample metadata nearly always contained a de-identified subject ID, COVID-19 status, age in years and sex. The samples were drawn from the first 160 participants of the ongoing ImmuneRACE study and from 1,200 or so subjects provided by 6 global collaborators.

What the research found in general, with its limitations: The amount of clinical and demographic metadata varied by source and participant and was provided uncurated.

The CDR3 numbers 13 residues from cysteine through phenylalanine. CDR3 DNA is the only sequence kept; it has 39 bases, read in frame from the first base. Compared with germline, V lacks 11 bases and J lacks 7 bases; bases without a gene match: 11. Via the germline V gene, CDR1 is MNHEY and CDR2 SVGAGI. TCRbeta CDR3 regions were amplified from genomic DNA using the immunoSEQ Assay, a bias-controlled multiplex PCR. In the authors' own workflow: The number of nucleated cells in each sample was estimated from the amplification of reference gene primers within the assay. Sequence reads were collapsed and filtered to measure the absolute abundance of every unique TCRbeta CDR3 rearrangement. For each sample, productive Simpson clonality was calculated by taking the square root of Simpson's diversity index across productive rearrangements. What TCRdb holds here is the immuneACCESS table cut down to in-frame rearrangements. Part of the clones is not present; checked against another copy, under half of the missing clones reflect an unresolved V gene, and the others are unexplained. The V and J calls and clone size were taken over from that table, and D and trimming were inferred from the DNA. The sample records roughly 170,000 clones, 60% to 80% of which are singletons. The top ten clonotypes cover around 24% of the sample.

Whole blood was collected in K2EDTA tubes by collaborating institutions according to the institutions' own protocols. For TCRbeta analysis, collaborators shipped samples in one of three forms: frozen whole blood, isolated PBMCs, or DNA extracted from either of those sample types. To note about this clone: The specificity of this receptor is unknown. No base quality values were provided; no much bigger clone lies one nucleotide off.

The rearranged chain carries TRBV6-5 and TRBJ2-3; TRBD2 matches 8 bases in the middle. This TCR was sampled from a woman between 65 and 79 years old with acute or convalescent COVID-19. Sequenced sample: peripheral blood. This receptor carries the CDR3 CALAGLPGNTQYF. The nucleotide sequence reads TGTGCCTTAGCGGGACTTCCGGGAAATACGCAGTATTTT.